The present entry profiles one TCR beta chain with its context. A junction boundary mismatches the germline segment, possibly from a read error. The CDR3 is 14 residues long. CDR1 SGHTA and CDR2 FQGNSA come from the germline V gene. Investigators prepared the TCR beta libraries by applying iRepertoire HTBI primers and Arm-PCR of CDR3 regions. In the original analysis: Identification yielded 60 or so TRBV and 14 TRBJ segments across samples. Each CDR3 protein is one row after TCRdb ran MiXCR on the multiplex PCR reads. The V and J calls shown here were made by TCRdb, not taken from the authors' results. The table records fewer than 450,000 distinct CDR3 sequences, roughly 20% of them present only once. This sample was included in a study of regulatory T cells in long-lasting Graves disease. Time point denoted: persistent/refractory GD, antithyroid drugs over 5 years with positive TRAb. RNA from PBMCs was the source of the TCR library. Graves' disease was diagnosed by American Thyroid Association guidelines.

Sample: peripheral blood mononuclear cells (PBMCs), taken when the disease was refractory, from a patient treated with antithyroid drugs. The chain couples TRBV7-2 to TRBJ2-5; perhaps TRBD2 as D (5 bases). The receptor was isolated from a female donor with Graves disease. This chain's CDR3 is CASSPREGHKTQYF. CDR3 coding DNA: TGCGCCAGCAGCCCCCGAGAGGGCCATAAGACCCAGTACTTC.